This is a list of T cell receptor beta chains from one sample in a study of OX40 agonist ivuxolimab in advanced cancers. Here immunoSEQ multiplex PCR was the method, and the copy in TCRdb shows in-frame clones only, minus some. The sample shows about 74,000 clones, roughly 90% of them seen only once. The specimen was CD4+ or CD8+ T cells sorted from blood, collected in a trial of the OX40 agonist ivuxolimab. These receptors all stem from an adult with an advanced solid tumor such as melanoma, head and neck, liver or kidney cancer. Each CDR3 is given with its conserved first and last residue. D genes are given only for firm matches. Clone size appears in some rows only: once, few, many, or a class for an expanded clone.

CDR3 protein: CASRPRVGADQPQHF
CDR3 DNA: TGCGCCAGCAGACCCAGGGTGGGGGCCGATCAGCCCCAGCATTTT
J gene: TRBJ1-5
D gene: -
clone size: -
V gene: TRBV5-1

CDR3 protein: CASSVDSGRANEQYF
CDR3 DNA: TGTGCCAGCAGCGTAGATAGCGGGAGGGCCAACGAGCAGTACTTC
J gene: TRBJ2-7
D gene: TRBD2
clone size: once
V gene: TRBV9

CDR3 protein: CASSTGGSSYNEQFF
CDR3 DNA: TGTGCCAGCAGTACAGGGGGAAGCTCCTACAATGAGCAGTTCTTC
J gene: TRBJ2-1
D gene: TRBD1
clone size: -
V gene: TRBV9

CDR3 protein: CASSVAPTGNYEQYF
CDR3 DNA: TGTGCCAGCAGCGTAGCTCCGACAGGAAACTACGAGCAGTACTTC
J gene: TRBJ2-7
D gene: -
clone size: -
V gene: TRBV9

CDR3 protein: CASSSRGPAGQYF
CDR3 DNA: TGTGCCAGCAGTTCCCGTGGGCCAGCCGGACAGTACTTC
J gene: TRBJ2-7
D gene: -
clone size: -
V gene: TRBV6-6

CDR3 protein: CASSLGGRSGNTIYF
CDR3 DNA: TGTGCCAGCAGCTTAGGAGGCAGGTCTGGAAACACCATATATTTT
J gene: TRBJ1-3
D gene: -
clone size: once
V gene: TRBV7-8

CDR3 protein: CASSRENYGYTF
CDR3 DNA: TGTGCCAGCAGTCGAGAGAACTATGGCTACACCTTC
J gene: TRBJ1-2
D gene: -
clone size: -
V gene: TRBV28

CDR3 protein: CASSRGQNNQPQHF
CDR3 DNA: TGCGCCAGCAGCCGGGGACAGAACAATCAGCCCCAGCATTTT
J gene: TRBJ1-5
D gene: TRBD1
clone size: -
V gene: TRBV5-1

CDR3 protein: CASSIRDTSYEQYF
CDR3 DNA: TGCGCCAGCAGCATCAGGGACACCTCCTACGAGCAGTACTTC
J gene: TRBJ2-7
D gene: -
clone size: once
V gene: TRBV5-1

CDR3 protein: CASRATDREQETQYF
CDR3 DNA: TGTGCCAGCAGAGCTACGGACAGAGAACAAGAGACCCAGTACTTC
J gene: TRBJ2-5
D gene: -
clone size: -
V gene: TRBV27

CDR3 protein: CASSLEAGFEQYF
CDR3 DNA: TGTGCCAGCAGCTTAGAGGCGGGGTTCGAGCAGTACTTC
J gene: TRBJ2-7
D gene: -
clone size: -
V gene: TRBV11-2

CDR3 protein: CASSLVPQGAGEQYF
CDR3 DNA: TGTGCCAGCAGCTTAGTCCCGCAAGGGGCTGGAGAGCAGTACTTC
J gene: TRBJ2-7
D gene: -
clone size: once
V gene: TRBV7-8

CDR3 protein: CASSPTGGNNQPQHF
CDR3 DNA: TGTGCCAGCAGCCCGACAGGGGGAAACAATCAGCCCCAGCATTTT
J gene: TRBJ1-5
D gene: TRBD1
clone size: -
V gene: TRBV7-2

CDR3 protein: CASSPDEGPVNQPQHF
CDR3 DNA: TGTGCCAGCTCACCAGATGAGGGTCCCGTAAATCAGCCCCAGCATTTT
J gene: TRBJ1-5
D gene: -
clone size: -
V gene: TRBV18

CDR3 protein: CASSVEGGGGTDTQYF
CDR3 DNA: TGTGCCAGCAGCGTAGAGGGAGGGGGTGGCACAGATACGCAGTATTTT
J gene: TRBJ2-3
D gene: -
clone size: -
V gene: TRBV9

CDR3 protein: CASRHRDRGPNGYGYTF
CDR3 DNA: TGTGCCAGCAGACACCGGGACAGGGGCCCGAACGGCTATGGCTACACCTTC
J gene: TRBJ1-2
D gene: TRBD1
clone size: -
V gene: TRBV7-2

CDR3 protein: CASWAGYTYNEQFF
CDR3 DNA: TGCGCCAGCTGGGCGGGCTATACCTACAATGAGCAGTTCTTC
J gene: TRBJ2-1
D gene: -
clone size: -
V gene: TRBV5-1

CDR3 protein: CASSSAGRTYEQYF
CDR3 DNA: TGTGCCAGCTCCTCGGCAGGGAGAACCTACGAGCAGTACTTC
J gene: TRBJ2-7
D gene: -
clone size: -
V gene: TRBV6-1

CDR3 protein: CASSSGLEFNEQFF
CDR3 DNA: TGTGCCAGCAGCTCGGGACTGGAATTCAATGAGCAGTTCTTC
J gene: TRBJ2-1
D gene: -
clone size: -
V gene: TRBV5-8

CDR3 protein: CASSPPGLADNEQFF
CDR3 DNA: TGTGCCAGCAGTCCCCCGGGACTAGCGGACAATGAGCAGTTCTTC
J gene: TRBJ2-1
D gene: TRBD2
clone size: -
V gene: TRBV14

CDR3 protein: CASSSQGDSNQPQHF
CDR3 DNA: TGTGCCAGCTCCTCCCAGGGGGATAGCAATCAGCCCCAGCATTTT
J gene: TRBJ1-5
D gene: TRBD1
clone size: -
V gene: TRBV18

CDR3 protein: CASSQEWRGAKGTGELFF
CDR3 DNA: TGTGCCAGCAGCCAAGAATGGCGGGGGGCGAAAGGTACCGGGGAGCTGTTTTTT
J gene: TRBJ2-2
D gene: TRBD2
clone size: -
V gene: TRBV14

CDR3 protein: CASSLTWNSEAFF
CDR3 DNA: TGTGCCAGCAGCCTGACCTGGAATTCTGAAGCTTTCTTT
J gene: TRBJ1-1
D gene: -
clone size: -
V gene: TRBV5-4

CDR3 protein: CASSSEPTGRSDIQYF
CDR3 DNA: TGTGCCAGCAGCTCCGAACCGACAGGACGGAGTGACATTCAGTACTTC
J gene: TRBJ2-4
D gene: -
clone size: -
V gene: TRBV7-2

CDR3 protein: CASSPKESSYNEQFF
CDR3 DNA: TGTGCCAGCAGCCCCAAAGAAAGCTCCTACAATGAGCAGTTCTTC
J gene: TRBJ2-1
D gene: -
clone size: -
V gene: TRBV11-2

CDR3 protein: CASSPSTGVAGELFF
CDR3 DNA: TGTGCCAGCTCACCATCGACAGGTGTGGCCGGGGAGCTGTTTTTT
J gene: TRBJ2-2
D gene: -
clone size: -
V gene: TRBV18